This T cell receptor beta chain came from a study of blood T cell repertoires in COVID-19. The overall study: Some COVID-19 samples were acute and others convalescent; all came from the United States, Italy and Spain. Sample material is recorded as cDNA or gDNA derived from T cells, B-cell-depleted T cells, or PBMCs.

Germline CDR1 MGHRA, CDR2 YSYEKL. This CDR3 is 13 amino acids long. V was shortened by 11 bases and J by 4 bases, with 17 bases between the two germline ends. This clone was detected a few times. In the study's own analysis: Reference gene primer amplification gave nucleated cell count estimates. Measured with immunoSEQ multiplex PCR; TCRdb has only the in-frame clones, and not every one. The DNA was the basis for D and trimming; V, J and clone size are from that table. The repertoire holds 240,000 or so clones, with around four fifths as singletons. The J gene is TRBJ1-1, the V gene TRBV4-1, with a tentative D call TRBD1 (6 bases). Input material: peripheral blood. This receptor was taken from a woman aged 55-70 years with active or convalescent COVID-19. CDR3 residues: CARGGGQLTEAFF. In DNA, the CDR3 is TGCGCCCGCGGGGGGGGACAACTCACTGAAGCTTTCTTT.